This entry features one TCR beta chain sequence. The CDR3 regions of TCR beta were amplified from RNA transcripts. The TCR CDR3 was amplified in a first-round RT-PCR using the HTBI primer set. One entry per CDR3 protein results from TCRdb running MiXCR on the multiplex PCR reads. The sample holds under 650,000 distinct CDR3 sequences, 15% to 20% seen once. The CDR3 totals 15 residues. Between the trimmed V and J ends, which lost 0 bases and 2 bases, there was a span of 8 bases. Germline V lookup: CDR1 SGHTA, CDR2 FQGTGA. This record belongs to a study of T cells in Graves' hyperthyroidism and ophthalmopathy.

This TCR derives from a woman aged 25 to 39 with Graves' hyperthyroidism. The rearrangement uses TRBV7-3 and TRBJ2-1; D is perhaps TRBD1 (5 bases). The sequencing sample was made of blood. CDR3 region: CASSLTGPPYNEQFF. Written as DNA, the CDR3 is TGTGCCAGCAGCTTAACGGGGCCCCCCTACAATGAGCAGTTCTTC.